The following is a T cell receptor (beta chain) sequence with its context. The antigen is undetermined. This sample was included in a study of cytomegalovirus exposure and HLA in healthy donors. It was with 60 Vbeta and 13 Jbeta primers that the PCR ran. Repertoires were generated with immunoSEQ multiplex PCR, while TCRdb's copy carries only in-frame clones and drops some. The repertoire holds more than 100,000 clones, over 60% seen once, with around 3% in the top ten. The V gene's germline CDR1 is SGHRS and CDR2 YFSETQ. The CDR3 loop spans 15 amino acids. V dropped 0 bases and J dropped 3; count of bases not matched to a gene: 5. Study conclusions and caveats: Most TCR beta V segments were productive about 90% or about 30% of the time in an earlier analysis.

The chain employs TRBV5-1 and TRBJ2-5; the match to TRBD1 covers 7 bases. Sequenced: PBMCs. The receptor was isolated from a woman aged 25 to 39 in good health and CMV-seropositive. Written as DNA, the CDR3 is TGCGCCAGCAGCTTGGCCCCCGACAGGGAAGAGACCCAGTACTTC. As protein: CASSLAPDREETQYF.